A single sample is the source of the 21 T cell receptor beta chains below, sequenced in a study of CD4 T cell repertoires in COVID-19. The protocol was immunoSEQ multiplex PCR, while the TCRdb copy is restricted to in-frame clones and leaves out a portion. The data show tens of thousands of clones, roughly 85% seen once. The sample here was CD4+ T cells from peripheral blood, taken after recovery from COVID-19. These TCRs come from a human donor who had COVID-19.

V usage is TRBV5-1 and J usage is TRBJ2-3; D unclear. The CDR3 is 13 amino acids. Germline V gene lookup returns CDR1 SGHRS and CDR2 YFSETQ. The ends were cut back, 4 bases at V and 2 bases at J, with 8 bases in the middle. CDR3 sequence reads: CASSPYHTDTQYF. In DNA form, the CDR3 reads TGCGCCAGCAGCCCTTACCACACAGATACGCAGTATTTT.

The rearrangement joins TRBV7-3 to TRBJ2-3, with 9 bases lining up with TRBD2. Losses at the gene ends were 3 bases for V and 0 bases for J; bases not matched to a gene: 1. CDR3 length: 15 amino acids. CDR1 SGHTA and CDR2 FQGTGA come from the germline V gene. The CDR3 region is CASSFSGGSTDTQYF. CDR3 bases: TGTGCCAGCAGCTTTAGCGGGGGTAGCACAGATACGCAGTATTTT.

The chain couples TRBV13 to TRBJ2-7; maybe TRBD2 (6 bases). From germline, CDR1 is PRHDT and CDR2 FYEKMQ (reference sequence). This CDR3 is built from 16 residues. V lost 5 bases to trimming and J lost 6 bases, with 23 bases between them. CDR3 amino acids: CASSGSQEGRNSEQYF. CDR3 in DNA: TGTGCCAGCAGCGGATCCCAGGAGGGTAGGAACTCCGAGCAGTACTTC.

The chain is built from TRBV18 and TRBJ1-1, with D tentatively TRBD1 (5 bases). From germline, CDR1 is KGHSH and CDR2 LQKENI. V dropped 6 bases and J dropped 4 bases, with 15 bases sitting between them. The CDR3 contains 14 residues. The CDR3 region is CASSLGGGGTEAFF. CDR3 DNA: TGTGCCAGCTCTCTCGGGGGTGGGGGCACTGAAGCTTTCTTT.

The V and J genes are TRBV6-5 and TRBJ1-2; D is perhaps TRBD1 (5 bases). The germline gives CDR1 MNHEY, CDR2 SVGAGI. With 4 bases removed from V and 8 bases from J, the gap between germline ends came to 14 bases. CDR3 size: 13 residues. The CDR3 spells CASSSPDMGGYTF. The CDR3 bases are TGTGCCAGCAGTTCCCCGGACATGGGGGGCTACACCTTC.

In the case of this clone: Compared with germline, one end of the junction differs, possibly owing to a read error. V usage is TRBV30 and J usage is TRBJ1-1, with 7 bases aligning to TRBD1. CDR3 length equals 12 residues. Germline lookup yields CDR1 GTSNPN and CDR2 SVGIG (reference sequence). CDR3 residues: CAWSVQGPYRLF. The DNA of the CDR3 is TGTGCCTGGAGTGTACAGGGGCCCTATAGACTCTTT.

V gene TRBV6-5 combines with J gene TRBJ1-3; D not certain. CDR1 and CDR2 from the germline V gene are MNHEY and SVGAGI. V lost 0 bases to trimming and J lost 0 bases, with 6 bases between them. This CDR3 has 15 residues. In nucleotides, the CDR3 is TGTGCCAGCAGTTACTCCCGCTTCTCTGGAAACACCATATATTTT. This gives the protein CASSYSRFSGNTIYF.

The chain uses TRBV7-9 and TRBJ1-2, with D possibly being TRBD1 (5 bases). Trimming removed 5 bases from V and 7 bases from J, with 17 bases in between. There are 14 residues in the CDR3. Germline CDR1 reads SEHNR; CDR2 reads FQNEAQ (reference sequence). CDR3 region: CASSHAGRVGGYTF. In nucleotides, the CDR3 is TGTGCCAGCAGCCATGCTGGCAGGGTCGGTGGCTACACCTTC.

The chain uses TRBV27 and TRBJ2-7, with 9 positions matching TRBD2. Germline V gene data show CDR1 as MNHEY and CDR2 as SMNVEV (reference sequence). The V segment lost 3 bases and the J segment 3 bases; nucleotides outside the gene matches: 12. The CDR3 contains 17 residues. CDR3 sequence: CASSFRPGLAGIYEQYF. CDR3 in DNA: TGTGCCAGCAGTTTTCGGCCCGGGCTAGCGGGAATCTACGAGCAGTACTTC.

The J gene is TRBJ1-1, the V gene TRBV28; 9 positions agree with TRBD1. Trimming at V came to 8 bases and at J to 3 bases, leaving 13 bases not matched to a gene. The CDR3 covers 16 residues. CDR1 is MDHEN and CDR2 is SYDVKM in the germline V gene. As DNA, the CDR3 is TGTGCCAGCCTGGGACAGGGTCGGGGTCGGGACACTGAAGCTTTCTTT. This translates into CASLGQGRGRDTEAFF.

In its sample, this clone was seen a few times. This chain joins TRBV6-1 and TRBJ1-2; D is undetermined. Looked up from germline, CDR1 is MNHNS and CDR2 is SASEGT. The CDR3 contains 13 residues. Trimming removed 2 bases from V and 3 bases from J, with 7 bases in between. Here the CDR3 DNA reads TGTGCCAGCAGTGAAAGGGAGTACTATGGCTACACCTTC. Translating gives CASSEREYYGYTF.

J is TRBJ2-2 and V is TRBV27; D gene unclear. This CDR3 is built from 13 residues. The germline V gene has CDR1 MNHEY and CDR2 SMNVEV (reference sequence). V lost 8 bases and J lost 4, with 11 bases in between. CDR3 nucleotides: TGTGCCAGCCGGCAGGTCTCCACCGGGGAGCTGTTTTTT. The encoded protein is CASRQVSTGELFF.

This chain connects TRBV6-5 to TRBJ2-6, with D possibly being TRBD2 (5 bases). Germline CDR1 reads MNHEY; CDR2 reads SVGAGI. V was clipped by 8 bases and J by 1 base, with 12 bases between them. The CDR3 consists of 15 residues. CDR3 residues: CASGRRTSGANVLTF. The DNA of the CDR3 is TGTGCCAGCGGTAGGAGGACGTCTGGGGCCAACGTCCTGACTTTC.

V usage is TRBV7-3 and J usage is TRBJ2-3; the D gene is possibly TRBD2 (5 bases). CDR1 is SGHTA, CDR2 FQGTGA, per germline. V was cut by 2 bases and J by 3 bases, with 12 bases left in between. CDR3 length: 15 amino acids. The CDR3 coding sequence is TGTGCCAGCAGCTTAGGGTCGTCGGGGACAGATACGCAGTATTTT. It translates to CASSLGSSGTDTQYF.

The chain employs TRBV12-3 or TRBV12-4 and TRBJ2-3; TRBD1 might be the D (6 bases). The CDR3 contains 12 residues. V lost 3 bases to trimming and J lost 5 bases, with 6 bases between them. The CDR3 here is CASSFRGDTQYF. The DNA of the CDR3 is TGTGCCAGCAGTTTCAGGGGAGATACGCAGTATTTT.

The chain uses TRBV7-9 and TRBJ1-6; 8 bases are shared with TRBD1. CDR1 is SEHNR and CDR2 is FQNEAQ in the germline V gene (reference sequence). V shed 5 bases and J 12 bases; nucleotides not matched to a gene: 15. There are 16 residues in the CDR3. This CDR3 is CASSTGTGATGGPLHF. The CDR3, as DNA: TGTGCCAGCAGCACCGGGACAGGTGCCACCGGGGGACCCCTCCACTTT. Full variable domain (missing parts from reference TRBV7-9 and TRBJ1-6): DTGVSQNPRHKITKRGQNVTFRCDPISEHNRLYWYRQTLGQGPEFLTYFQNEAQLEKSRLLSDRFSAERPKGSFSTLEIQRTEQGDSAMYLCASSTGTGATGGPLHFGNGTRLTVT.

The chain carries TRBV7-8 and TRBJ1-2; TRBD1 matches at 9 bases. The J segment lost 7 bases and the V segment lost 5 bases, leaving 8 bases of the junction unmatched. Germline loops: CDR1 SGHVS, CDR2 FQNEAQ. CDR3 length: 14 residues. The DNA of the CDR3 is TGTGCCAGCAGCCCGGACAGGGGCAGGGGTGGCTACACCTTC. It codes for CASSPDRGRGGYTF. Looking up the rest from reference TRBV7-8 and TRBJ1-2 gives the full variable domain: GAGVSQSPRYKVAKRGQDVALRCDPISGHVSLFWYQQALGQGPEFLTYFQNEAQLDKSGLPSDRFFAERPEGSVSTLKIQRTQQEDSAVYLCASSPDRGRGGYTFGSGTRLTVV.

CDR3 amino acids: CASSKDSSNSPLHF. The CDR3 DNA sequence: TGTGCCAGCAGCAAGGACAGTTCTAATTCACCCCTCCACTTT. The V gene is TRBV28, the J gene TRBJ1-6; maybe TRBD1 (6 bases). The V and J ends lost 6 bases and 6 bases respectively, with 12 bases between them. The CDR3 has 14 amino acids. Germline assignment: CDR1 MDHEN and CDR2 SYDVKM. Together with reference TRBV28 and TRBJ1-6, the CDR3 gives the full variable domain: DVKVTQSSRYLVKRTGEKVFLECVQDMDHENMFWYRQDPGLGLRLIYFSYDVKMKEKGDIPEGYSVSREKKERFSLILESASTNQTSMYLCASSKDSSNSPLHFGNGTRLTVT.

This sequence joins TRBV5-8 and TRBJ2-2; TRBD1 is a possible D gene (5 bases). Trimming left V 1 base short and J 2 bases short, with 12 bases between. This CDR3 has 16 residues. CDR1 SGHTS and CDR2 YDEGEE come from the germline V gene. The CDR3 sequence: CASSLRSGANTGELFF. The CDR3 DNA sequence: TGTGCCAGCAGCTTGAGGAGTGGGGCAAACACCGGGGAGCTGTTTTTT.

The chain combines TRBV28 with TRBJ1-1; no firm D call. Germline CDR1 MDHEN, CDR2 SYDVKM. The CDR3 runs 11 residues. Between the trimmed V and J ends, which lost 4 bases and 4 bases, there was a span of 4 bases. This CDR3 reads CASSSRTEAFF. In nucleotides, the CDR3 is TGTGCCAGCAGTTCCCGCACTGAAGCTTTCTTT.

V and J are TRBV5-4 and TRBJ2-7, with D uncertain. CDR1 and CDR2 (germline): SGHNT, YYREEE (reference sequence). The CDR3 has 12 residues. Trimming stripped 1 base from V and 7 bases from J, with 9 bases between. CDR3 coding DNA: TGTGCCAGCAGCTTGCGCGTTGGGGAGCAGTACTTC. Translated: CASSLRVGEQYF.